This TCR beta chain is from a study of cytomegalovirus exposure and HLA in healthy donors. This clone was observed a single time. Its antigen remains unidentified. This PCR relied on a set of 60 Vbeta primers and 13 Jbeta primers. Profiling relied on immunoSEQ multiplex PCR, and the TCRdb table lists in-frame clones only, not all of them. This table holds 75,000 to 90,000 clones, roughly 80% found once. Notes on the study in general: Prior analysis indicated that the majority of TCR beta V segments exhibited productivity approximately 87% or approximately 30% of the time.

Losses at the gene ends were 4 bases for V and 6 bases for J; bases not matched to a gene: 8. In germline, CDR1 is SGHRS, CDR2 YFSETQ. The CDR3 spans 16 residues. The chain links TRBV5-1 to TRBJ2-1; 12 positions match TRBD1. Sequenced: PBMCs. This receptor was taken from a human donor in good health. The CDR3, as DNA: TGCGCCAGCAGCCCGACCGGGACAGGGGGCCTCAATGAGCAGTTCTTC. This codes for CASSPTGTGGLNEQFF.